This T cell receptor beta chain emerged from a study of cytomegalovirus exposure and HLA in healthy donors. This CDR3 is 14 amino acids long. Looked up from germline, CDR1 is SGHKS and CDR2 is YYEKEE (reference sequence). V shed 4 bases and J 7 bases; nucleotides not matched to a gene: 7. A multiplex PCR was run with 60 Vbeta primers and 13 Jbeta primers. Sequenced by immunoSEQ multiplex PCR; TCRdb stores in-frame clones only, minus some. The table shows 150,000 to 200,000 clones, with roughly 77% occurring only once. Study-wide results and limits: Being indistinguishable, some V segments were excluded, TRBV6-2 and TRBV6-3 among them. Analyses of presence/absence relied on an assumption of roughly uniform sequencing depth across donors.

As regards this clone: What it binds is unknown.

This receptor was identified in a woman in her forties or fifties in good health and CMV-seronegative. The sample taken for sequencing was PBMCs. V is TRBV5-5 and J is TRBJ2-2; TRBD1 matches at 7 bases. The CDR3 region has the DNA TGTGCCAGCAGCGGTCGACAGGGCAGCGGGGAGCTGTTTTTT. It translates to CASSGRQGSGELFF. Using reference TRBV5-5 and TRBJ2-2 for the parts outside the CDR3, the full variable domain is DAGVTQSPTHLIKTRGQQVTLRCSPISGHKSVSWYQQVLGQGPQFIFQYYEKEERGRGNFPDRFSARQFPNYSSELNVNALLLGDSALYLCASSGRQGSGELFFGEGSRLTVL.